The clone carrying this T cell receptor (beta chain) was seen a few times. Its antigen is as yet unknown. This sample was taken from a study of regulatory T cells in long-lasting Graves disease. For the study at large: Persistent cases took antithyroid drugs over 5 years and stayed TSH receptor antibody positive.

The time point was: persistent/refractory GD, antithyroid drugs over 5 years with positive TRAb. Scientists built the TCR library using RNA that was extracted from PBMCs. A roughly 8.1-milliliter sample of peripheral blood was drawn into EDTA tubes. The study's findings and limits: TRBV28, TRBJ1-2 and TRBJ2-5 emerged as the favored segments in persistent disease.

Germline V gene data show CDR1 as KGHDR and CDR2 as SFDVKD. The ends were cut back, 11 bases at V and 5 bases at J, with 11 bases in the middle. CDR3 size: 12 residues. Relying on iRepertoire HTBI primers and Arm-PCR of CDR3 regions, the team built TCR beta libraries. MiXCR was run by TCRdb on the multiplex PCR reads, yielding one entry per CDR3 protein. In the table there are approximately 440,000 distinct CDR3 sequences, around 22% of which are singletons. The TCR comes from a female donor with Graves disease. The input for sequencing was peripheral blood mononuclear cells (PBMCs), taken when the disease was refractory, from a patient treated with antithyroid drugs. The rearrangement uses TRBV24-1 and TRBJ2-2, with D perhaps TRBD1 (6 bases). DNA for the CDR3: TGTGCCAGCGGACAGCTAACCGGGGAGCTGTTTTTT. It encodes CASGQLTGELFF.